This paragraph reports one T cell receptor beta chain. V trimming: 5 bases; J trimming: 6 bases; junction bases outside the gene matches: 3. The CDR3 is 12 residues long. The V gene's germline CDR1 is SEHNR and CDR2 FQNEAQ (reference sequence). This specimen belongs to a study of blood T cell repertoires in COVID-19. Looking at the study overall: Sample material is recorded as cDNA or gDNA derived from T cells, B-cell-depleted T cells, or PBMCs.

Adults between roughly 18 and 95 years of age took part from 24 US areas. Donors were grouped by their self-reported clinical history. As processed by the authors: Nucleated cell counts were estimated from reference gene primer amplification. Method: immunoSEQ multiplex PCR; TCRdb's copy keeps in-frame clones and lacks some. V and J calls and clone size come straight from that table; D and trimming were deduced from the DNA. The sample includes about 220,000 clones, around 87% of them seen just once. This TCR was sampled from a woman under 30 in a cohort exposed to, infected with or recovered from COVID-19 (not recorded which). Input material: PBMCs or T cells enriched from blood (not recorded which). This rearrangement joins TRBV7-9 to TRBJ1-2; 7 bases map to TRBD1. CDR3 bases: TGTGCCAGCAGCCGCGACAGGGATGGCTACACCTTC. Amino acids: CASSRDRDGYTF.